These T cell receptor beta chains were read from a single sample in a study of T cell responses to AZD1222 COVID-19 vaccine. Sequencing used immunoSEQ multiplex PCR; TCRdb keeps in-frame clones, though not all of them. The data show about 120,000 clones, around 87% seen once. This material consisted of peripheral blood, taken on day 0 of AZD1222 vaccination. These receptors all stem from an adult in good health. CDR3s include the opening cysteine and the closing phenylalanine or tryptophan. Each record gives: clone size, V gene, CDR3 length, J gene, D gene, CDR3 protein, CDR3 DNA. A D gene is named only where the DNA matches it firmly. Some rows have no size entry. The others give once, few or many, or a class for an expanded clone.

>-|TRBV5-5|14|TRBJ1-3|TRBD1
CASSRGQIGNTIYF
TGTGCCAGCAGTAGGGGGCAGATTGGAAACACCATATATTTT
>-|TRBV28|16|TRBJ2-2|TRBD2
CASGRTSGRRTGELFF
TGTGCCAGCGGCAGGACCAGCGGGAGGAGGACCGGGGAGCTGTTTTTT
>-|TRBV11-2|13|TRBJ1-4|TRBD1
CASSIDRGEKLFF
TGTGCCAGCAGCATCGACAGGGGCGAAAAACTGTTTTTT
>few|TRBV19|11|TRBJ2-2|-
CASSRWGELFF
TGTGCCAGTAGCAGGTGGGGGGAGCTGTTTTTT
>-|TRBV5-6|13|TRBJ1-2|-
CASNLQVGEGYTF
TGTGCCAGCAACTTACAGGTGGGAGAAGGCTACACCTTC
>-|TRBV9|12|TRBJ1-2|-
CASSKPGYGYTF
TGTGCCAGCAGTAAGCCAGGATATGGCTACACCTTC
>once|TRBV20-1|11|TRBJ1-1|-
CRGGANTEAFF
TGCAGAGGGGGGGCAAACACTGAAGCTTTCTTT
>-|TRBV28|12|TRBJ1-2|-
CASREVPGGYTF
TGTGCCAGCAGGGAAGTACCGGGAGGCTACACCTTC
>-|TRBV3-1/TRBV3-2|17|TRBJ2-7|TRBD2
CASSQGVTGTSGREQYF
TGTGCCAGCAGCCAAGGGGTAACCGGGACTAGCGGGAGGGAGCAGTACTTC
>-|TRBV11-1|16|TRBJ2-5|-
CASSFRSLGTQETQYF
TGTGCCAGCAGCTTTCGGTCGTTGGGTACACAAGAGACCCAGTACTTC
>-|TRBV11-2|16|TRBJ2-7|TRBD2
CASSSLLGRAIYEQYF
TGTGCCAGCAGCTCTCTCCTCGGGAGGGCCATCTACGAGCAGTACTTC
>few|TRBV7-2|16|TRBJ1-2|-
CASSSNRQSTNYGYTF
TGTGCCAGCAGCTCAAATAGACAGTCAACTAACTATGGCTACACCTTC
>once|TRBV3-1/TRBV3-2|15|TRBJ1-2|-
CASSNGDFRGYGYTF
TGTGCCAGCAGCAACGGGGATTTCCGCGGGTATGGCTACACCTTC
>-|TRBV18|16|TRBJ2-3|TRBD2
CASSAGGARIPDTQYF
TGTGCCAGCTCCGCGGGGGGGGCAAGAATCCCAGATACGCAGTATTTT
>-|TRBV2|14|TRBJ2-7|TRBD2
CASSELAGGVEQYF
TGTGCCAGCAGTGAACTAGCGGGAGGGGTCGAGCAGTACTTC
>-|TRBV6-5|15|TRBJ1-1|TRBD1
CASSYQDRGGTEAFF
TGTGCCAGCAGTTACCAAGACAGGGGGGGCACTGAAGCTTTCTTT
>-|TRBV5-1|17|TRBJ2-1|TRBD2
CASFGGSGVSSYNEQFF
TGCGCCAGCTTTGGGGGTAGCGGGGTTAGCTCCTACAATGAGCAGTTCTTC
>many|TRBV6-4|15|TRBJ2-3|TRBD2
CASSLLAGGTDTQYF
TGTGCCAGCAGTCTACTAGCGGGAGGCACAGATACGCAGTATTTT
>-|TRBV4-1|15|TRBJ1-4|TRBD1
CASSQVGQGVEKLFF
TGCGCCAGCAGCCAAGTAGGACAGGGGGTTGAAAAACTGTTTTTT
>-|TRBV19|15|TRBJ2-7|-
CASSIGPGSSYEQYF
TGTGCCAGTAGTATCGGCCCAGGGAGCTCCTACGAGCAGTACTTC
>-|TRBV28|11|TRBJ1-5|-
CASSGNQPQHF
TGTGCCAGCTCGGGTAATCAGCCCCAGCATTTT
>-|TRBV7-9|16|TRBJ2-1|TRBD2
CASSPGGLAHYNEQFF
TGTGCCAGCAGCCCTGGGGGACTAGCGCACTACAATGAGCAGTTCTTC
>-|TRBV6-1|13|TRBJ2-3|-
CASSESGVTTQYF
TGTGCCAGCAGTGAATCTGGCGTAACTACGCAGTATTTT
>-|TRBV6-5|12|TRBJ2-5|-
CAISPNRETQYF
TGTGCCATATCCCCGAACCGAGAGACCCAGTACTTC
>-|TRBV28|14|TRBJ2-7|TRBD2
CASSFSGGSYEQYF
TGTGCCAGCAGTTTCTCCGGCGGGAGCTACGAGCAGTACTTC
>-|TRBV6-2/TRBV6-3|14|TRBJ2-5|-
CASSYGQSQETQYF
TGTGCCAGCAGTTATGGACAGTCCCAAGAGACCCAGTACTTC
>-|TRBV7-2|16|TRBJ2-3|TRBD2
CASSSTSGRVSDTQYF
TGTGCCAGCAGCTCAACTAGCGGGAGGGTGTCAGATACGCAGTATTTT
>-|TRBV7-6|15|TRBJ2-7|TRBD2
CASSSPRLAGGVQYF
TGTGCCAGCAGCTCCCCTAGACTAGCGGGAGGCGTGCAGTACTTC
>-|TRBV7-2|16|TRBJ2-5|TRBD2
CASSLGVAGVEETQYF
TGTGCCAGCAGCTTAGGCGTGGCGGGAGTAGAGGAGACCCAGTACTTC
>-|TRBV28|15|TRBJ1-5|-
CASSLIGGSNQPQHF
TGTGCCAGCAGTTTAATCGGGGGGAGCAATCAGCCCCAGCATTTT
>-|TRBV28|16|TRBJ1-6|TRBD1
CASSLPRTGGNSPLHF
TGTGCCAGCAGTTTACCCAGGACAGGGGGCAATTCACCCCTCCACTTT
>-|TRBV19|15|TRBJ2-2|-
CASSNLGGATGELFF
TGTGCCAGTAGTAATCTAGGGGGAGCCACCGGGGAGCTGTTTTTT
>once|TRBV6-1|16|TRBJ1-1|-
CASSQEKDRLNTEAFF
TGTGCCAGCAGTCAAGAGAAGGACAGATTGAACACTGAAGCTTTCTTT
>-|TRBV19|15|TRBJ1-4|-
CASSIDSGTNEKLFF
TGTGCCAGTAGTATAGACAGTGGTACTAATGAAAAACTGTTTTTT
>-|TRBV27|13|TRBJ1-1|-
CASSYRVNTEAFF
TGTGCCAGCAGCTACAGGGTCAACACTGAAGCTTTCTTT
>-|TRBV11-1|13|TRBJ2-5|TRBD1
CASSQGGVETQYF
TGTGCCAGCAGCCAAGGGGGCGTAGAGACCCAGTACTTC
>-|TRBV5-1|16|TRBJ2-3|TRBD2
CASSSSGRAESDTQYF
TGCGCCAGCAGCTCTAGCGGGAGGGCGGAGTCAGATACGCAGTATTTT
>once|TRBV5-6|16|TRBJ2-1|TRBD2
CASSQSRTSGSNEQFF
TGTGCCAGCAGCCAATCGAGGACTAGCGGGAGCAATGAGCAGTTCTTC
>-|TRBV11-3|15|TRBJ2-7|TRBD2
CASSLGGGGSYEQYF
TGTGCCAGCAGCTTAGGTGGGGGGGGATCCTACGAGCAGTACTTC
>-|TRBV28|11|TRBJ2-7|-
CASKDSYEQYF
TGTGCCAGCAAAGACAGTTACGAGCAGTACTTC
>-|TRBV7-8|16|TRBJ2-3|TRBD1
CASSIDRATSTDTQYF
TGTGCCAGCAGCATTGACAGGGCCACTAGCACAGATACGCAGTATTTT
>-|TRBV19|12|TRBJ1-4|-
CASSSPGQNRFF
TGTGCCAGTAGTTCCCCCGGACAGAACAGGTTTTTT
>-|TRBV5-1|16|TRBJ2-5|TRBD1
CASSLSPQGAGETQYF
TGCGCCAGCAGCTTGAGTCCACAGGGGGCGGGGGAGACCCAGTACTTC
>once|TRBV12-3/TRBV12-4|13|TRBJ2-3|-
CASSLLQRDTQYF
TGTGCCAGCAGTTTACTCCAGCGGGATACGCAGTATTTT
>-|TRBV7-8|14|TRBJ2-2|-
CASSLAELIGELFF
TGTGCCAGCAGCTTAGCAGAGTTAATCGGGGAGCTGTTTTTT
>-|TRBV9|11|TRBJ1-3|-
CASSRGNTIYF
TGTGCCAGCAGCCGTGGAAACACCATATATTTT
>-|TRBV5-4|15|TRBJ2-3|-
CASSLSSFSTDTQYF
TGTGCCAGCAGCTTGAGCTCGTTTAGCACAGATACGCAGTATTTT
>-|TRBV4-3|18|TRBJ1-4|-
CASSQVAGSSTTNEKLFF
TGCGCCAGCAGCCAAGTGGCGGGGTCCTCAACAACTAATGAAAAACTGTTTTTT
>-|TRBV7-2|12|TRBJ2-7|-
CASNRFGSEQYF
TGTGCCAGCAATAGGTTCGGTAGCGAGCAGTACTTC
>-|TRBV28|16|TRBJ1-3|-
CASFPTDPGSRYTIYF
TGTGCCAGCTTCCCTACAGACCCGGGTAGCCGTTACACCATATATTTT
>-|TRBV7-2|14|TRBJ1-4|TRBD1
CASSSLGQVEKLFF
TGTGCCAGCAGCTCTCTCGGACAGGTCGAAAAACTGTTTTTT